This T cell receptor beta chain was observed in a study of OX40 agonist ivuxolimab in advanced cancers. Overall study context: Patients in dose escalation had liver, melanoma, kidney or head and neck cancers. Partial responses, seen in three patients, involved one hepatocellular carcinoma and two cutaneous melanomas. Broader study findings: Dose levels from 0.1 to 3.0 mg/kg saw CD4+ and CD8+ blood T cells expand clonally by week 6.

Concerning this clone itself: The antigen is not known.

TCRdb's table, derived via immunoSEQ multiplex PCR, lists solely in-frame clones and lacks some. The table shows some 57,000 clones, with around 82% occurring only once. Peripheral blood came from all dose cohorts at three timepoints. The TCR was taken from an adult with an advanced solid tumor such as melanoma, head and neck, liver or kidney cancer. Sequenced material: CD4+ or CD8+ T cells sorted from blood, taken in a trial of the OX40 agonist ivuxolimab.

CDR3 DNA sequence: TGTGCCAGCAGCCGAGGCAGGGACGGAGGGGAAGAGACCCAGTACTTC. The encoded protein is CASSRGRDGGEETQYF. This chain joins TRBV7-2 and TRBJ2-5; TRBD2 is a possible D gene (6 bases). CDR1 SGHTA and CDR2 FQGNSA come from the germline V gene. The length of the CDR3 is 16 residues. V was pared by 5 bases and J by 3 bases, with 19 bases between. The whole variable domain, filled in from reference TRBV7-2 and TRBJ2-5, reads GAGVSQSPSNKVTEKGKDVELRCDPISGHTALYWYRQSLGQGLEFLIYFQGNSAPDKSGLPSDRFSAERTGGSVSTLTIQRTQQEDSAVYLCASSRGRDGGEETQYFGPGTRLLVL.